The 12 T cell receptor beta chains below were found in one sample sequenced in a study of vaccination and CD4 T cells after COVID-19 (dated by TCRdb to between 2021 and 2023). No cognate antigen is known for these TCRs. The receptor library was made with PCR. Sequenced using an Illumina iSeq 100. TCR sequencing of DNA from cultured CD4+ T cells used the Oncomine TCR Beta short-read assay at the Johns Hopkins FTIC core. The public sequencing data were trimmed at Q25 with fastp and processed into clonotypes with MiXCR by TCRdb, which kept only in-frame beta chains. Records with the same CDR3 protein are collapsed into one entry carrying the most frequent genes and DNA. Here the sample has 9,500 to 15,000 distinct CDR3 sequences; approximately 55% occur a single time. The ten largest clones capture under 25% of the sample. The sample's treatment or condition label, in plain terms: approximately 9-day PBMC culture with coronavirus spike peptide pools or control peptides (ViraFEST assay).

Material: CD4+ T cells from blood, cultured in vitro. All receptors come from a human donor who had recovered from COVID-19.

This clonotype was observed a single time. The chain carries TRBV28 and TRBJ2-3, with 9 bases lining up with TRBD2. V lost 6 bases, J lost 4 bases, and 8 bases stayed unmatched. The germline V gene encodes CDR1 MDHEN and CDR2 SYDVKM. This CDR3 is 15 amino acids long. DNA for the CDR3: TGTGCCAGCAGCCGCGGGAGGGCCGGGGCAGATACGCAGTATTTT. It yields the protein CASSRGRAGADTQYF. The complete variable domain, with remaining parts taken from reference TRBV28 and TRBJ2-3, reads DVKVTQSSRYLVKRTGEKVFLECVQDMDHENMFWYRQDPGLGLRLIYFSYDVKMKEKGDIPEGYSVSREKKERFSLILESASTNQTSMYLCASSRGRAGADTQYFGPGTRLTVL.

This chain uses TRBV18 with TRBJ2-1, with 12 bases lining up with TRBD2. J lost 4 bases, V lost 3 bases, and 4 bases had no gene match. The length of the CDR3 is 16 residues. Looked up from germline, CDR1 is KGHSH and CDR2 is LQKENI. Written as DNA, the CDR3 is TGTGCCAGCTCACCTTCGACTAGCGGGAGTTACAATGAGCAGTTCTTC. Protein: CASSPSTSGSYNEQFF.

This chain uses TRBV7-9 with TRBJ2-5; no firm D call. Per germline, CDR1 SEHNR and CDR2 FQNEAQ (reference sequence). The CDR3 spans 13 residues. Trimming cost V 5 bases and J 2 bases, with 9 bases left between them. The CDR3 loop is CASSRRLQETQYF. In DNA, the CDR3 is TGTGCCAGCAGCCGACGGCTTCAAGAGACCCAGTACTTC.

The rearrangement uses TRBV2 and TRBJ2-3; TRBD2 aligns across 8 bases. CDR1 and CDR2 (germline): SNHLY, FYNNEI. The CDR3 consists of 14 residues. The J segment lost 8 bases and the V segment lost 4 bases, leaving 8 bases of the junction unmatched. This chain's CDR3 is CASSGSGSGSTQYF. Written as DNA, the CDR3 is TGTGCCAGCAGTGGGAGCGGGAGTGGATCTACGCAGTATTTT.

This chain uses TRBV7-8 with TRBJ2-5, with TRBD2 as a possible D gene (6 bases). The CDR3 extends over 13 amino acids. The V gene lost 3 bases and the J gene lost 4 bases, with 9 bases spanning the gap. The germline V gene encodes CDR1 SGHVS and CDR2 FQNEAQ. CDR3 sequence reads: CASSFPGVETQYF. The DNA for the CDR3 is TGTGCCAGCAGCTTCCCGGGAGTAGAGACCCAGTACTTC.

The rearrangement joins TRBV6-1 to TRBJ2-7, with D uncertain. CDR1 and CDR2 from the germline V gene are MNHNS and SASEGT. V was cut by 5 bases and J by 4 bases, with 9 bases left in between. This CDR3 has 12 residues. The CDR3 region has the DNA TGTGCCAGCAGTCCCCTGTCTTACGAGCAGTACTTC. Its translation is CASSPLSYEQYF.

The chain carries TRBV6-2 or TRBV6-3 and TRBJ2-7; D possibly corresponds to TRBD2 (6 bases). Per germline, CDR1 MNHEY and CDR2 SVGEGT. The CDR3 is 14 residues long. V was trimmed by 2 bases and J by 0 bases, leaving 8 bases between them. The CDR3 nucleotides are TGTGCCAGCAGTTACGGGACTGACTCCTACGAGCAGTACTTC. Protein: CASSYGTDSYEQYF.

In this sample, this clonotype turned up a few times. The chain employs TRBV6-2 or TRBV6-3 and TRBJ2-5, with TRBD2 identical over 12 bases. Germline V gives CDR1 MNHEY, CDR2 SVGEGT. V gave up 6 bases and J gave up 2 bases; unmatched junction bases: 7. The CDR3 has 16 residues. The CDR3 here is CASSSPGTSGQETQYF. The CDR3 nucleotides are TGTGCCAGCAGCTCCCCCGGGACTAGCGGGCAAGAGACCCAGTACTTC.

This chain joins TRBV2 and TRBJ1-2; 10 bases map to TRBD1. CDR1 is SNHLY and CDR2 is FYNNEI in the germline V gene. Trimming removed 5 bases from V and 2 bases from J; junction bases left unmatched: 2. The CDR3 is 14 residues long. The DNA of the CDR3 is TGTGCCAGCAGTAAGACAGGGGGCAACTATGGCTACACCTTC. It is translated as CASSKTGGNYGYTF. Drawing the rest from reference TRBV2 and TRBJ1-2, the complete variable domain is EPEVTQTPSHQVTQMGQEVILRCVPISNHLYFYWYRQILGQKVEFLVSFYNNEISEKSEIFDDQFSVERPDGSNFTLKIRSTKLEDSAMYFCASSKTGGNYGYTFGSGTRLTVV.

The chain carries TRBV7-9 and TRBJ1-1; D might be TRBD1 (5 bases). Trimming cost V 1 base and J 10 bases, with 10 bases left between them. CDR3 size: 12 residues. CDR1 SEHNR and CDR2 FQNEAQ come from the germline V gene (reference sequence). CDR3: CASSLGSGTAFF. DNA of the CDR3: TGTGCCAGCAGCTTAGGCTCAGGGACAGCTTTCTTT.

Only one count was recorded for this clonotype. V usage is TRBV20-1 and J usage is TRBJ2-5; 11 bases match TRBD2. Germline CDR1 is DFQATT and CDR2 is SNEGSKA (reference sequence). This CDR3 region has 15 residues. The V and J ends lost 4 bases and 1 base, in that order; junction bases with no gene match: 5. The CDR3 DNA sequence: TGCAGTGCTATCTCTGGGACTAGCGGCCAAGAGACCCAGTACTTC. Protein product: CSAISGTSGQETQYF.

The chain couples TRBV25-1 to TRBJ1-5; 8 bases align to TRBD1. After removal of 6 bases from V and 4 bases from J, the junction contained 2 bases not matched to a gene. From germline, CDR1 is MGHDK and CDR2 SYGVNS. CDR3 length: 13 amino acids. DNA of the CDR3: TGTGCCAGCAGCGGACAGGGAAATCAGCCCCAGCATTTT. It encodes CASSGQGNQPQHF.